This T cell receptor (beta chain) was documented in a study of blood T cell repertoires in COVID-19. Notes on this clone: At the DNA level, this CDR3 is encoded by other sequences in the same sample as well.

The CDR3 consists of 12 residues. Germline CDR1 reads LNHDA; CDR2 reads SQIVND (reference sequence). Trimming stripped 5 bases from V and 7 bases from J, with 9 bases between. Sequenced by immunoSEQ multiplex PCR; TCRdb stores in-frame clones only, minus some. Among about 280,000 clones listed, 75% to 90% were seen once. This TCR was sampled from a woman aged 30 to 39 with active or convalescent COVID-19. Sequences were obtained from peripheral blood. The V and J genes are TRBV19 and TRBJ1-5, with D possibly matching TRBD1 (5 bases). The chain's CDR3 is CASSSRVQPQHF. For the CDR3, the DNA is TGTGCCAGTAGTTCCAGGGTCCAGCCCCAGCATTTT.